The clone carrying this T cell receptor beta chain was recorded only once. Sequenced by immunoSEQ multiplex PCR; TCRdb stores in-frame clones only, minus some. The sample records approximately 100,000 clones, roughly 90% being singletons. The CDR3 is made up of 16 amino acids. CDR1 LNHDA and CDR2 SQIVND come from the germline V gene (reference sequence). V was clipped by 1 base and J by 4 bases; unmatched bases: 8. The record originates from a study of control samples from healthy donors and cancer patients. The chain uses TRBV19 and TRBJ1-2; 8 bases align to TRBD1. Input material: blood. The TCR was taken from a human donor in good health. The donor label of this sample is uncertain. Here the CDR3 DNA reads TGTGCCAGTAGTATAGCCCAGGGGGCGCCGGGCTATGGCTACACCTTC. Its protein is CASSIAQGAPGYGYTF. Complete variable domain (other parts from reference TRBV19 and TRBJ1-2): DGGITQSPKYLFRKEGQNVTLSCEQNLNHDAMYWYRQDPGQGLRLIYYSQIVNDFQKGDIAEGYSVSREKKESFPLTVTSAQKNPTAFYLCASSIAQGAPGYGYTFGSGTRLTVV.